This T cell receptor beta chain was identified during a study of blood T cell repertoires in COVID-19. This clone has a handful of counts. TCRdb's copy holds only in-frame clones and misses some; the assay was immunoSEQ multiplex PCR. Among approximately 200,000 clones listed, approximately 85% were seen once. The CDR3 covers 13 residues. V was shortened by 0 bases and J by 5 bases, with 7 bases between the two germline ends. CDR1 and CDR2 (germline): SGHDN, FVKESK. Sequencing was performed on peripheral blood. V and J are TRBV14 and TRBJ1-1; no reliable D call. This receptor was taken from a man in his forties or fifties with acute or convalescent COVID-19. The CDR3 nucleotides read TGTGCCAGCAGCCAAGATTTCGGGACTGAAGCTTTCTTT. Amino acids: CASSQDFGTEAFF.